The 9 T cell receptor beta chains in this list originate from one sample, sequenced in a study of cytomegalovirus exposure and HLA in healthy donors. Use of 60 Vbeta and 13 Jbeta primers characterized the PCR. Assay: immunoSEQ multiplex PCR; the TCRdb copy retains only in-frame clones and omits some. This repertoire shows about 160,000 clones, 75% to 90% found once; its top ten account for 0.95% to 1%. The sequenced sample was PBMCs. The receptor source for this set is a girl aged 2-10 years in good health and CMV-seropositive.

The chain couples TRBV6-6 to TRBJ2-3; D unresolved. V was pared by 4 bases and J by 5 bases, with 10 bases between. The germline V gene has CDR1 MNHNY and CDR2 SVGAGI (reference sequence). The CDR3 has 13 residues. CDR3 loop: CASSFSPRDTQYF. In DNA form, the CDR3 reads TGTGCCAGCAGTTTTAGCCCCAGAGATACGCAGTATTTT.

The chain combines TRBV5-1 with TRBJ2-5; D perhaps matches TRBD2 (6 bases). V lost 4 bases and J lost 1, with 14 bases in between. CDR3 length: 15 amino acids. Germline V CDR1 and CDR2: SGHRS, YFSETQ. The CDR3 region is CASSALAVGQETQYF. CDR3 DNA sequence: TGCGCCAGCAGCGCCTTAGCGGTGGGCCAAGAGACCCAGTACTTC.

The rearrangement links TRBV5-1 to TRBJ2-1; TRBD2 might be the D (6 bases). V was shortened by 6 bases and J by 2 bases, with 9 bases between the two germline ends. CDR3 size: 13 residues. Germline-derived CDR1 and CDR2 are SGHRS and YFSETQ. CDR3 protein: CASNRGTYNEQFF. Here the CDR3 DNA reads TGCGCCAGCAACCGCGGGACCTACAATGAGCAGTTCTTC.

The chain carries TRBV6-4 and TRBJ2-1; no reliable D call. With 1 base removed from V and 6 bases from J, the gap between germline ends came to 13 bases. The CDR3 is made up of 15 amino acids. Germline V lookup: CDR1 MRHNA, CDR2 SNTAGT. The CDR3 here is CASSDFSGTGNEQFF. CDR3 sequence (DNA): TGTGCCAGCAGTGACTTTTCAGGTACTGGCAATGAGCAGTTCTTC.

The V gene is TRBV6-4, the J gene TRBJ2-2; 9 bases match TRBD1. V trimming: 4 bases; J trimming: 5 bases; junction bases outside the gene matches: 2. Germline CDR1 is MRHNA and CDR2 is SNTAGT. The CDR3 runs 14 residues. CDR3 sequence (DNA): TGTGCCAGCAGTGCTGACAGGGGGACCGGGGAGCTGTTTTTT. Protein: CASSADRGTGELFF.

This CDR3 is CASSGSGLALDEQFF. The CDR3 DNA reads TGCGCCAGCAGCGGATCGGGACTAGCGCTGGATGAGCAGTTCTTC. J is TRBJ2-1 and V is TRBV5-1, with 10 bases aligning to TRBD2. In germline, CDR1 is SGHRS, CDR2 YFSETQ. J was trimmed by 8 bases and V by 4 bases; bases with no gene match: 9. The CDR3 consists of 15 residues.

The J gene is TRBJ2-7, the V gene TRBV19; 12 bases are shared with TRBD2. Germline V gene lookup returns CDR1 LNHDA and CDR2 SQIVND (reference sequence). V lost 5 bases, J lost 6 bases, and 5 bases stayed unmatched. The CDR3 length is 14 residues. As DNA, the CDR3 is TGTGCCAGTAGTCGGACTAGCGGGATCTCCGAGCAGTACTTC. It yields the protein CASSRTSGISEQYF.

The chain couples TRBV28 to TRBJ2-7, with a possible D match to TRBD2 (6 bases). This CDR3 spans 13 amino acids. Germline V gene sequence: CDR1 MDHEN, CDR2 SYDVKM. V dropped 6 bases and J dropped 4 bases, with 13 bases sitting between them. In DNA form, the CDR3 reads TGTGCCAGCAGCCCAGGACTATCTTACGAGCAGTACTTC. Residues: CASSPGLSYEQYF. The full variable domain, with the rest looked up from reference TRBV28 and TRBJ2-7, is DVKVTQSSRYLVKRTGEKVFLECVQDMDHENMFWYRQDPGLGLRLIYFSYDVKMKEKGDIPEGYSVSREKKERFSLILESASTNQTSMYLCASSPGLSYEQYFGPGTRLTVT.

The rearrangement joins TRBV2 to TRBJ1-1; D is perhaps TRBD1 (5 bases). The CDR3 runs 13 residues. V lost 3 bases and J 5 bases, leaving 10 bases between the germline ends. Germline V gives CDR1 SNHLY, CDR2 FYNNEI. CDR3 in amino acids: CASSEQEGTEAFF. In DNA form, the CDR3 reads TGTGCCAGCAGTGAGCAGGAGGGGACTGAAGCTTTCTTT.